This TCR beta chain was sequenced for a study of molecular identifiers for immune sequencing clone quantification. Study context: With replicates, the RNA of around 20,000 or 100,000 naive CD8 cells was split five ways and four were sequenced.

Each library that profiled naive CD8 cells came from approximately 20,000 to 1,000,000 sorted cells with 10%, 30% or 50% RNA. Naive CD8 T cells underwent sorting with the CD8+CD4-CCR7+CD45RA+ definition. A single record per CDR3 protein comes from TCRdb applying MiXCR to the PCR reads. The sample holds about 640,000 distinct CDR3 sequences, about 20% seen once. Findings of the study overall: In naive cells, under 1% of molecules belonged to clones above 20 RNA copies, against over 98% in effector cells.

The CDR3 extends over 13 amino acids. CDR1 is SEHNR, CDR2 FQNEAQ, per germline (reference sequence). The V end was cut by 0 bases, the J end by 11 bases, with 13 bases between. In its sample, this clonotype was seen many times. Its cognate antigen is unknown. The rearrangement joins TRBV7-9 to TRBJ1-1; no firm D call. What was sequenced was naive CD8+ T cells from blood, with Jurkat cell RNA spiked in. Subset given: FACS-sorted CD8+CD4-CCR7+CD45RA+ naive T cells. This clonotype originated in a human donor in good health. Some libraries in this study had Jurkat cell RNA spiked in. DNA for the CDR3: TGTGCCAGCAGCTTAGCCGTCGACCCGCTCGCTTTCTTT. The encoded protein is CASSLAVDPLAFF.